These T cell receptor beta chains were read from a single sample in a study of blood T cell repertoires in COVID-19. Repertoires were generated with immunoSEQ multiplex PCR, while TCRdb's copy carries only in-frame clones and drops some. The data hold about 130,000 clones, with roughly four fifths observed a single time. Material for sequencing was peripheral blood. The source is a human donor in a cohort sampled during active COVID-19. Both conserved end residues are part of each CDR3. The order of the fields is J gene, V gene, CDR3 protein.

j_call: TRBJ2-1; v_call: TRBV5-6; cdr3_aa: CASSVAGTSGYNEQFF
j_call: TRBJ2-5; v_call: TRBV18; cdr3_aa: CASSVQSRVQETQYF
j_call: TRBJ1-1; v_call: TRBV18; cdr3_aa: CASSQGAGNTEAFF
j_call: TRBJ2-7; v_call: TRBV6-6; cdr3_aa: CASSYPDTSYEQYF
j_call: TRBJ2-2; v_call: TRBV2; cdr3_aa: CASSWGGPSPTGELFF
j_call: TRBJ2-3; v_call: TRBV4-2; cdr3_aa: CASRARTGSTDTQYF
j_call: TRBJ2-7; v_call: TRBV5-4; cdr3_aa: CASSSSYEQYF
j_call: TRBJ1-3; v_call: TRBV28; cdr3_aa: CASNRGVGNTIYF
j_call: TRBJ1-2; v_call: TRBV7-8; cdr3_aa: CASSRSRVTPLTGEGYTF
j_call: TRBJ2-7; v_call: TRBV11-1; cdr3_aa: CASSSGPEQYF
j_call: TRBJ2-2; v_call: TRBV5-1; cdr3_aa: CASSPAPGQGPPGELFF
j_call: TRBJ2-7; v_call: TRBV11-1; cdr3_aa: CASSLLTSGDSYEQYF
j_call: TRBJ1-1; v_call: TRBV6-5; cdr3_aa: CASARQGEAFF
j_call: TRBJ1-5; v_call: TRBV19; cdr3_aa: CASSNARVVATGHQPQHF
j_call: TRBJ2-3; v_call: TRBV7-8; cdr3_aa: CASSLDRGTDTQYF
j_call: TRBJ2-1; v_call: TRBV5-1; cdr3_aa: CASSLDGAPYNEQFF
j_call: TRBJ2-7; v_call: TRBV5-1; cdr3_aa: CASSSTYEQYF
j_call: TRBJ1-5; v_call: TRBV29-1; cdr3_aa: CSASLGGRGNQPQHF
j_call: TRBJ2-6; v_call: TRBV2; cdr3_aa: CASTNRGNTGANVLTF
j_call: TRBJ1-1; v_call: TRBV5-6; cdr3_aa: CASSMTVSTEAFF
j_call: TRBJ2-6; v_call: TRBV6-5; cdr3_aa: CASSLDRSGANVLTF
j_call: TRBJ2-2; v_call: TRBV5-4; cdr3_aa: CASSSWTGSNTGELFF
j_call: TRBJ1-5; v_call: TRBV7-9; cdr3_aa: CASSSQGYSNQPQHF
j_call: TRBJ1-1; v_call: TRBV12-2; cdr3_aa: CASRSRTGPELNTEAFF
j_call: TRBJ2-7; v_call: TRBV9; cdr3_aa: CASSTTGLSEQYF
j_call: TRBJ1-2; v_call: TRBV30; cdr3_aa: CASSWAGYGYTF
j_call: TRBJ1-1; v_call: TRBV9; cdr3_aa: CASSVKPVMNTEAFF
j_call: TRBJ2-3; v_call: TRBV9; cdr3_aa: CASSAASPGQGDTQYF
j_call: TRBJ1-2; v_call: TRBV6-6; cdr3_aa: CASSSPTGGEGYTF
j_call: TRBJ2-5; v_call: TRBV13; cdr3_aa: CASSLASDIHKTQYF
j_call: TRBJ2-5; v_call: TRBV7-4; cdr3_aa: CASSLGSQTQYF
j_call: TRBJ2-1; v_call: TRBV7-8; cdr3_aa: CASSPKRQGAGQFF
j_call: TRBJ2-5; v_call: TRBV3-1/TRBV3-2; cdr3_aa: CASRSVRGAQETQYF
j_call: TRBJ1-5; v_call: TRBV10-3; cdr3_aa: CAISSGTDSNQPQHF
j_call: TRBJ1-2; v_call: TRBV18; cdr3_aa: CASSPLSLGVTHGYTF
j_call: TRBJ2-4; v_call: TRBV5-4; cdr3_aa: CASSFSGASDIQYF
j_call: TRBJ2-7; v_call: TRBV2; cdr3_aa: CASRVRDRVHEQYF
j_call: TRBJ1-3; v_call: TRBV23-1; cdr3_aa: CARVPQGRENTIYF
j_call: TRBJ1-4; v_call: TRBV30; cdr3_aa: CAWSRTGRSEKLFF
j_call: TRBJ2-7; v_call: TRBV25-1; cdr3_aa: CASSPQAGTSGGGYEQYF